This entry lists 27 T cell receptor beta chains sequenced from one sample in a study of blood T cell repertoires in COVID-19. TCRdb's table, derived via immunoSEQ multiplex PCR, lists solely in-frame clones and lacks some. Here the sample spans some 220,000 clones, roughly four fifths being singletons. The sample consisted of peripheral blood. These receptors originate from a woman in her twenties or thirties who had recovered from COVID-19.

A remark on this clone: This sample includes further DNA sequences coding for the same CDR3. The genes are TRBV6-5 and TRBJ1-1; the match to TRBD1 covers 10 bases. Unmatched junction bases numbered 3, after V lost 0 bases and J lost 5 bases. Looked up from germline, CDR1 is MNHEY and CDR2 is SVGAGI. The length of the CDR3 is 15 residues. CDR3 DNA sequence: TGTGCCAGCAGTTACTCGAGGACAGGGGGGACTGAAGCTTTCTTT. Protein: CASSYSRTGGTEAFF.

The count of this clone is one. The chain uses TRBV6-6 and TRBJ2-1; possibly TRBD2 for D (5 bases). Germline CDR1 reads MNHNY; CDR2 reads SVGAGI (reference sequence). This CDR3 comprises 12 residues. Trimming shortened V by 7 bases and J by 6 bases, and 10 bases separated the two germline ends. This CDR3 is CASISLVNEQFF. CDR3 coding DNA: TGTGCCAGCATCTCACTAGTCAATGAGCAGTTCTTC.

The rearrangement joins TRBV5-1 to TRBJ2-1; 8 bases fit TRBD1. Trimming at V came to 3 bases and at J to 3 bases, leaving 2 bases not matched to a gene. This CDR3 region has 14 residues. Germline-derived CDR1 and CDR2 are SGHRS and YFSETQ. The CDR3 region is CASSSGTGYNEQFF. The CDR3 DNA follows: TGCGCCAGCAGCTCCGGGACAGGCTACAATGAGCAGTTCTTC.

This chain joins TRBV19 and TRBJ2-6, with 7 nucleotides matching TRBD1. CDR3 size: 17 residues. V was clipped by 10 bases and J by 0 bases; unmatched bases: 12. Germline CDR1 reads LNHDA; CDR2 reads SQIVND (reference sequence). DNA of the CDR3: TGTGCCAAGACGACAGGGAAGGTTCTCTCTGGGGCCAACGTCCTGACTTTC. Its translation is CAKTTGKVLSGANVLTF.

Here the CDR3 DNA reads TGTGCCAGCAGCCCCCGGACTAGCGCCTCCTACGAGCAGTACTTC. This codes for CASSPRTSASYEQYF. V is TRBV5-4 and J is TRBJ2-7, with TRBD2 matching over 9 bases. V gave up 4 bases and J gave up 0 bases; unmatched junction bases: 5. The germline V gene has CDR1 SGHNT and CDR2 YYREEE (reference sequence). The CDR3 consists of 15 residues.

The V gene is TRBV10-3, the J gene TRBJ2-5, with D perhaps matching TRBD1 (5 bases). Looked up from germline, CDR1 is ENHRY and CDR2 is SYGVKD. Trimming shortened V by 0 bases and J by 5 bases, and 13 bases separated the two germline ends. This CDR3 is built from 15 residues. As DNA, the CDR3 is TGTGCCATCAGTGAGTCCGAAGGGGTGTTCGAGACCCAGTACTTC. This encodes CAISESEGVFETQYF.

This chain uses TRBV28 with TRBJ1-3, with TRBD1 as a possible D gene (6 bases). This CDR3 spans 15 amino acids. Germline V lookup: CDR1 MDHEN, CDR2 SYDVKM. V lost 6 bases and J lost 0, with 12 bases in between. Here the CDR3 reads CASSRWTASGNTIYF. The CDR3 nucleotides read TGTGCCAGCAGCCGATGGACAGCCTCTGGAAACACCATATATTTT.

The J gene is TRBJ2-7, the V gene TRBV19; possible D gene TRBD1, 6 bases. Trimming pared 4 bases from V and 0 bases from J, leaving 10 bases between. CDR3 length: 14 amino acids. Germline V gene sequence: CDR1 LNHDA, CDR2 SQIVND (reference sequence). The CDR3 loop is CASSNRASSYEQYF. In DNA form, the CDR3 reads TGTGCCAGTAGTAACAGGGCGAGCTCCTACGAGCAGTACTTC.

This sequence joins TRBV24-1 and TRBJ2-1; D remains ambiguous. Per the germline V gene, CDR1 is KGHDR and CDR2 is SFDVKD. Between the trimmed V and J ends, which lost 3 bases and 6 bases, there was a span of 5 bases. The CDR3 sequence is 12 residues long. CDR3 DNA sequence: TGTGCCACCAGTGATGCGATCAATGAGCAGTTCTTC. Translated: CATSDAINEQFF.

This sequence joins TRBV5-1 and TRBJ2-1; no firm D call. The V gene lost 0 bases and the J gene lost 8 bases, with 9 bases spanning the gap. CDR3 length: 13 residues. Germline CDR1 reads SGHRS; CDR2 reads YFSETQ. CDR3 coding DNA: TGCGCCAGCAGCTTGGCCCCCCGAGATGAGCAGTTCTTC. The encoded protein is CASSLAPRDEQFF. Drawing the rest from reference TRBV5-1 and TRBJ2-1, the complete variable domain is KAGVTQTPRYLIKTRGQQVTLSCSPISGHRSVSWYQQTPGQGLQFLFEYFSETQRNKGNFPGRFSGRQFSNSRSEMNVSTLELGDSALYLCASSLAPRDEQFFGPGTRLTVL.

The genes are TRBV6-5 and TRBJ1-4; D not resolved. The ends were cut back, 0 bases at V and 0 bases at J, with 5 bases in the middle. The germline CDR1 and CDR2 sequences are MNHEY and SVGAGI. This CDR3 has 15 amino acids. The chain's CDR3 is CASSYSRATNEKLFF. The CDR3 DNA reads as TGTGCCAGCAGTTACTCGAGGGCAACTAATGAAAAACTGTTTTTT.

The chain has TRBV24-1 and TRBJ2-7, with 9 bases lining up with TRBD1. This CDR3 has 15 residues. Germline V lookup: CDR1 KGHDR, CDR2 SFDVKD. Germline trimming cut 4 bases from V and 2 bases from J; bases unmatched to any gene: 5. CDR3 protein: CATSDPRDRAYEQYF. CDR3 nucleotide sequence: TGTGCCACCAGTGACCCCCGGGACAGGGCCTACGAGCAGTACTTC.

The count of this clone is one. V is TRBV9 and J is TRBJ2-2; D gene uncertain. Trimming cost V 0 bases and J 4 bases, with 10 bases left between them. CDR1 is SGDLS, CDR2 YYNGEE, per germline. The length of the CDR3 is 15 residues. CDR3: CASSVGGTSTGELFF. CDR3 DNA sequence: TGTGCCAGCAGCGTAGGAGGCACAAGCACCGGGGAGCTGTTTTTT.

This clone was counted between two and nine times. The rearrangement links TRBV7-8 to TRBJ2-7, with 9 bases aligning to TRBD1. CDR1 SGHVS and CDR2 FQNEAQ come from the germline V gene. The V segment lost 10 bases and the J segment 1 base; nucleotides outside the gene matches: 11. This CDR3 has 15 amino acids. This CDR3 is CATTFGTGFSYEQYF. The CDR3 nucleotides read TGTGCCACCACTTTCGGGACAGGGTTTTCCTACGAGCAGTACTTC.

The rearrangement links TRBV15 to TRBJ1-2; 7 nucleotides align to TRBD1. There are 15 residues in the CDR3. Germline V gene lookup returns CDR1 LNHNV and CDR2 YYDKDF (reference sequence). The V and J ends lost 2 bases and 6 bases, in that order; junction bases with no gene match: 9. CDR3 region: CATSRRTTGTDGYTF. CDR3 nucleotides: TGTGCCACCAGCAGAAGAACTACCGGGACAGATGGCTACACCTTC. Looking up the rest from reference TRBV15 and TRBJ1-2 gives the full variable domain: DAMVIQNPRYQVTQFGKPVTLSCSQTLNHNVMYWYQQKSSQAPKLLFHYYDKDFNNEADTPDNFQSRRPNTSFCFLDIRSPGLGDTAMYLCATSRRTTGTDGYTFGSGTRLTVV.

The V call is TRBV5-1, the J call TRBJ1-1; tentatively, D is TRBD1 (5 bases). Trimming pared 4 bases from V and 1 base from J, leaving 11 bases between. This CDR3 region has 14 residues. Germline lookup yields CDR1 SGHRS and CDR2 YFSETQ. CDR3 protein: CASSPDSSNTEAFF. The DNA for the CDR3 is TGCGCCAGCAGCCCTGACAGCTCGAACACTGAAGCTTTCTTT.

The chain carries TRBV7-8 and TRBJ1-2, with 7 bases identical to TRBD1. The CDR3 consists of 13 residues. Germline V gene lookup returns CDR1 SGHVS and CDR2 FQNEAQ. The trim removed 2 bases at V and 6 bases at J, leaving 3 bases unmatched. CDR3 sequence: CASSLSQGDGYTF. In DNA form, the CDR3 reads TGTGCCAGCAGCTTATCCCAGGGGGATGGCTACACCTTC.

The chain uses TRBV9 and TRBJ2-7, with 9 bases aligning to TRBD2. Germline CDR1 SGDLS, CDR2 YYNGEE. The CDR3 contains 15 residues. V was pared by 5 bases and J by 7 bases, with 13 bases of the junction left unmatched. CDR3 nucleotides: TGTGCCAGCAGTGTCGGACTAGCGTCGACTCGAGAGCAGTACTTC. It encodes CASSVGLASTREQYF.

J is TRBJ1-2 and V is TRBV6-4, with a possible D match to TRBD1 (6 bases). CDR1 and CDR2 (germline): MRHNA, SNTAGT. The CDR3 sequence is 15 residues long. Trimming took 0 bases from V and 4 from J, leaving 12 bases between them. The CDR3: CASSDSMSGAYGYTF. CDR3 in DNA: TGTGCCAGCAGTGACTCGATGTCAGGGGCCTATGGCTACACCTTC.

The rearrangement links TRBV5-1 to TRBJ1-1; tentative D call: TRBD1 (5 bases). CDR1 is SGHRS and CDR2 is YFSETQ in the germline V gene. The CDR3 is 14 amino acids. Trimming took off 0 bases at V and 4 bases at J, with 10 bases between the two ends. CDR3 DNA sequence: TGCGCCAGCAGCTTGGGCAGGGAAGGCACTGAAGCTTTCTTT. Protein product: CASSLGREGTEAFF.

V is TRBV28 and J is TRBJ2-1; D gene unclear. This CDR3 has 11 residues. Germline assignment: CDR1 MDHEN and CDR2 SYDVKM. V lost 4 bases, J lost 9 bases, and 7 bases lay in between. The CDR3 region has the DNA TGTGCCAGCAGTTCTCTAGGTGAGCAGTTCTTC. It translates to CASSSLGEQFF.

The V and J genes are TRBV19 and TRBJ2-5; a weak D match, TRBD1 (5 bases). CDR1 LNHDA and CDR2 SQIVND come from the germline V gene (reference sequence). This CDR3 has 12 residues. V lost 8 bases, J lost 5 bases, and 12 bases lay in between. The CDR3 DNA follows: TGTGCCAGTGGACACCTCCGGGAGACCCAGTACTTC. Its protein is CASGHLRETQYF. Based on the CDR3 plus reference TRBV19 and TRBJ2-5, the full variable domain is DGGITQSPKYLFRKEGQNVTLSCEQNLNHDAMYWYRQDPGQGLRLIYYSQIVNDFQKGDIAEGYSVSREKKESFPLTVTSAQKNPTAFYLCASGHLRETQYFGPGTRLLVL.

The chain uses TRBV2 and TRBJ2-6, with D tentatively TRBD1 (5 bases). The CDR3 contains 14 residues. V was cut by 6 bases and J by 1 base, with 7 bases left in between. Germline-derived CDR1 and CDR2 are SNHLY and FYNNEI. This CDR3 reads CASRTESGANVLTF. The CDR3 DNA reads as TGTGCCAGCAGGACAGAGTCTGGGGCCAACGTCCTGACTTTC.

V usage is TRBV6-5 and J usage is TRBJ1-4; TRBD1 is a possible D gene (6 bases). Germline V gene sequence: CDR1 MNHEY, CDR2 SVGAGI. The CDR3 is 14 amino acids. Trimming removed 6 bases at V and 3 bases at J, with 11 bases between. CDR3: CASSTGKANEKLFF. In DNA, the CDR3 is TGTGCCAGCAGCACAGGGAAGGCTAATGAAAAACTGTTTTTT.

This rearrangement joins TRBV10-1 to TRBJ2-3; 9 bases fit TRBD2. The germline V gene encodes CDR1 WNHNN and CDR2 SYGVQD (reference sequence). CDR3 size: 16 residues. V shed 4 bases, J shed 0 bases, and the junction held 5 bases outside the gene matches. The DNA for the CDR3 is TGCGCCAGCAGTGGACTAGCGGATCTTAGCACAGATACGCAGTATTTT. The encoded protein is CASSGLADLSTDTQYF.

This chain uses TRBV3-1 (or the pseudogene TRBV3-2) with TRBJ1-1; 8 nucleotides align to TRBD1. This CDR3 comprises 14 residues. CDR1 and CDR2 from the germline V gene are LGHDT and YNNKEL (reference sequence). The junction had 3 bases not matched to a gene; V was cut back by 5 bases and J by 1 base. The CDR3 nucleotides are TGTGCCAGCAGCGGACAGGGTCCGAACACTGAAGCTTTCTTT. Protein product: CASSGQGPNTEAFF.

V and J are TRBV10-3 and TRBJ1-2; 7 nucleotides match TRBD1. In germline, CDR1 is ENHRY, CDR2 SYGVKD. J was trimmed by 0 bases and V by 3 bases; bases with no gene match: 7. The CDR3 consists of 16 residues. The CDR3, as DNA: TGTGCCATCAGTGACACAGGGGCAGAGTCTAACTATGGCTACACCTTC. This gives the protein CAISDTGAESNYGYTF.